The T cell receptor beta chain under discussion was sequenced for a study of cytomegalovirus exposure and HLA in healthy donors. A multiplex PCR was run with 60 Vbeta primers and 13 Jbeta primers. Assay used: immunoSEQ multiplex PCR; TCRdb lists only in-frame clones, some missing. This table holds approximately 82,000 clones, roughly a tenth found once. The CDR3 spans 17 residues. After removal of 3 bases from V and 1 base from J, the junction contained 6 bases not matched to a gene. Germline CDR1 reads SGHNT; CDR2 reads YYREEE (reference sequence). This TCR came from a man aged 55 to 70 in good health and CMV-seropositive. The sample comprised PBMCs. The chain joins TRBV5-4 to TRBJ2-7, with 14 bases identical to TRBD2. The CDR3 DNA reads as TGTGCCAGCAGCTCAGGGACTAGCGGGAGTGGGTCCTACGAGCAGTACTTC. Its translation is CASSSGTSGSGSYEQYF.